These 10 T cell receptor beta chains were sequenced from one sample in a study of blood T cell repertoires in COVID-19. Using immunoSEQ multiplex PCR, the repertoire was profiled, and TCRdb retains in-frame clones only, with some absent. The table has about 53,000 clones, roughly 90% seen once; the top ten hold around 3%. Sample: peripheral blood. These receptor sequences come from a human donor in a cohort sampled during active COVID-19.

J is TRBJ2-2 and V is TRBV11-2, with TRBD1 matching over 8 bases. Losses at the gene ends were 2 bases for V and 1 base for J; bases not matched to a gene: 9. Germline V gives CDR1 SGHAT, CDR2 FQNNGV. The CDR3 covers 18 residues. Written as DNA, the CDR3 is TGTGCCAGCAGCTTACCTCGAGGCGGGACAGGGAACACCGGGGAGCTGTTTTTT. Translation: CASSLPRGGTGNTGELFF.

This CDR3 is CASRRGEGGFSYEQYV. CDR3 nucleotides: TGTGCCAGCAGGCGCGGGGAAGGCGGATTCTCCTACGAGCAGTACGTC. The genes are TRBV5-5 and TRBJ2-7; a possible D gene is TRBD2 (6 bases). V lost 5 bases and J 0 bases, leaving 18 bases between the germline ends. CDR1 is SGHKS, CDR2 YYEKEE, per germline (reference sequence). CDR3 length: 16 amino acids.

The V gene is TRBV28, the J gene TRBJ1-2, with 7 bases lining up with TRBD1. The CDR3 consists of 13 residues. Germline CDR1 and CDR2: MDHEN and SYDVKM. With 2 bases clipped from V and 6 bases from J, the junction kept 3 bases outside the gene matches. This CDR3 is CASSLADRDGYTF. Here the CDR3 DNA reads TGTGCCAGCAGTTTAGCCGACAGGGATGGCTACACCTTC.

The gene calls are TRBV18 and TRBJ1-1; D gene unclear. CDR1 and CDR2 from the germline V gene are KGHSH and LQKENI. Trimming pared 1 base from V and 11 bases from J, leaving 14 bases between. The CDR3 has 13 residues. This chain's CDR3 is CASSPRPRGSAFF. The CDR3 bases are TGTGCCAGCTCACCACGACCCCGGGGATCGGCTTTCTTT.

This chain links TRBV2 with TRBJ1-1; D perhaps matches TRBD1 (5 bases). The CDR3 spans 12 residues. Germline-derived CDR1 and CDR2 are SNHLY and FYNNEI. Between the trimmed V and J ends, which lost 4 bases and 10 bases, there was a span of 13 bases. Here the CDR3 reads CASSGQGYGAFF. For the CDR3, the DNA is TGTGCCAGCAGTGGGCAGGGTTATGGAGCTTTCTTT.

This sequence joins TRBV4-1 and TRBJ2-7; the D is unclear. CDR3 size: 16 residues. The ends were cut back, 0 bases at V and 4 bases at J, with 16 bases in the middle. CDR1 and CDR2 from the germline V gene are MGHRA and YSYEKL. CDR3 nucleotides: TGCGCCAGCAGCCAAGATATTAATGGGCTATATTACGAGCAGTACGTC. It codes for CASSQDINGLYYEQYV.

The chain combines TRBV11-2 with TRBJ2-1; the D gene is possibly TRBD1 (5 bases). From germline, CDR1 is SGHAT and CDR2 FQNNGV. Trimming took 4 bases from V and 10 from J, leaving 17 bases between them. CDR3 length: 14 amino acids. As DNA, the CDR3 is TGTGCCAGCAGCTCCCAGGTGGGGCTCAACGAGCAGTTCTTC. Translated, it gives CASSSQVGLNEQFF.

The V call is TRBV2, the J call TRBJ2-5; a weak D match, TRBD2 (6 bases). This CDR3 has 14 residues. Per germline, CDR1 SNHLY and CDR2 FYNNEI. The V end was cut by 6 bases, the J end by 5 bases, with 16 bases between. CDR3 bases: TGTGCCAGCAGGCTAGGACCGACTAGTGAGACCCAGTACTTC. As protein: CASRLGPTSETQYF.

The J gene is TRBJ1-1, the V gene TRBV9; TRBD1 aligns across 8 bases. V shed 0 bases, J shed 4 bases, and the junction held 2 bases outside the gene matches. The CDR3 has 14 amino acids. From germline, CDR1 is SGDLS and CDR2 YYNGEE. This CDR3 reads CASSVEQGATEAFF. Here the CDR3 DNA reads TGTGCCAGCAGCGTAGAGCAGGGGGCCACTGAAGCTTTCTTT.

The CDR3 spells CASSPNVGTGNNEQFF. DNA for the CDR3: TGTGCCAGCAGCCCAAATGTCGGGACAGGGAACAATGAGCAGTTCTTC. J is TRBJ2-1 and V is TRBV14; the match to TRBD1 covers 9 bases. The length of the CDR3 is 16 residues. Germline loops: CDR1 SGHDN, CDR2 FVKESK. V was clipped by 4 bases and J by 5 bases; unmatched bases: 9.